This T cell receptor beta chain was documented in a study of T cell responses to AZD1222 COVID-19 vaccine. Measured with immunoSEQ multiplex PCR; TCRdb has only the in-frame clones, and not every one. The sample lists approximately 110,000 clones, around 92% occurring once. The V end was cut by 6 bases, the J end by 4 bases, with 12 bases between. Germline V lookup: CDR1 MDHEN, CDR2 SYDVKM. This CDR3 is 13 amino acids long. The sequence came from an adult who received the AZD1222 COVID-19 vaccine. The material was peripheral blood, obtained 28 days after the second AZD1222 dose. The chain combines TRBV28 with TRBJ1-2; D may be TRBD1 (6 bases). The CDR3 spells CASRLQGTYGYTF. DNA of the CDR3: TGTGCCAGCAGGCTACAGGGAACCTATGGCTACACCTTC.